Listed below are T cell receptor beta chains from one sample, sequenced in a study of T cells after yellow fever vaccination. Using its own MiXCR run on the 5' RACE reads, TCRdb lists one record per CDR3 protein. The sample contains approximately 120,000 distinct CDR3 sequences, around 15% of which appear only once. The input for sequencing was CD8+ T cells sorted from PBMCs, taken 5 days after the yellow fever booster vaccination. These receptors were obtained from a young man who received the YFV17D yellow fever vaccine. Both conserved end residues are part of each CDR3. Fields, in order: clone size, J gene, V gene, D gene, CDR3 DNA, CDR3 protein. A D gene is named only where the DNA matches it firmly. Clone size is given for some rows only: seen once, a few or many times, or a class if the clone is expanded.

>many|TRBJ2-1|TRBV29-1|NA
TGCAGCGTTGAGGGGATTTACAATGAGCAGTTCTTC
CSVEGIYNEQFF
>few|TRBJ2-2|TRBV5-1|TRBD1
TGCGCCAGCAGCTTGTACGGGACAGAGAACACCGGGGAGCTGTTTTTT
CASSLYGTENTGELFF
>few|TRBJ1-5|TRBV20-1|NA
TGCAGTGCTAGAGAAGGTTTACGGCAGCCCCAGCATTTT
CSAREGLRQPQHF
>NA|TRBJ2-2|TRBV5-4|NA
TGTGCCAGCAGCTTGGTGGTCTCGAGGGGGGCCGGGGAGCTGTTTTTT
CASSLVVSRGAGELFF
>few|TRBJ2-2|TRBV6-6|TRBD1
TGTGCCAGCAGCGGAGACAGGGAAGGGTTTTACACCGGGGAGCTGTTTTTT
CASSGDREGFYTGELFF
>NA|TRBJ1-5|TRBV5-1|NA
TGCGCCAGCAGCTTGGATCAGGGGTTAAATCAGCCCCAGCATTTT
CASSLDQGLNQPQHF
>few|TRBJ2-6|TRBV11-2|NA
TGTGCCAGCAGTTCTAATCGGGGTACAGGGGCCAACGTCCTGACTTTC
CASSSNRGTGANVLTF
>few|TRBJ2-2|TRBV4-1|TRBD1
TGCGCCAGCAGGTTGCCGGGACAGGGTAACACCGGGGAGCTGTTTTTT
CASRLPGQGNTGELFF
>few|TRBJ1-2|TRBV5-1|NA
TGCGCCAGCAGCGAGGGGGACGGAGGCTATGGCTACACCTTC
CASSEGDGGYGYTF
>NA|TRBJ1-3|TRBV3-1|NA
TGTGCCAGCAGCCAAAGTTCGTACTCTGGAAACACCATATATTTT
CASSQSSYSGNTIYF
>NA|TRBJ2-2|TRBV5-5|NA
TGTGCCAGCAGCTTTGTACGGGGGGCGTTGGACACCGGGGAGCTGTTTTTT
CASSFVRGALDTGELFF
>NA|TRBJ1-6|TRBV4-3|TRBD1
TGCGCCAGCAGCCCTAGACAGGGTTTCAATTCACCCCTCCACTTT
CASSPRQGFNSPLHF
>NA|TRBJ2-3|TRBV12-3/TRBV12-4|TRBD2
TGTGCCAGCAGCCGACTAGCGGGGCCAACAGATACGCAGTATTTT
CASSRLAGPTDTQYF
>NA|TRBJ2-1|TRBV4-3|TRBD2
TGCGCCAGCAGCCAAGAATGGGGCGAGGGGGGGCGGGGGGCGTACAATGAGCAGTTCTTC
CASSQEWGEGGRGAYNEQFF
>NA|TRBJ2-1|TRBV7-6|TRBD1
TGTGCCAGCAGCCTGCCAGGACAGGGGGGGGACAATGAGCAGTTCTTC
CASSLPGQGGDNEQFF
>NA|TRBJ1-1|TRBV7-6|NA
TGTGCCAGCAGCTTATCGACACCACATGAAGCTTTCTTT
CASSLSTPHEAFF
>few|TRBJ2-7|TRBV5-4|NA
TGTGCCAGCAGCTTCGGACTGAACTACGAGCAGTACTTC
CASSFGLNYEQYF
>NA|TRBJ2-7|TRBV5-1|NA
TGCGCCAGCAGCTTGGGTGGACTGGGCTCCTACGAGCAGTACTTC
CASSLGGLGSYEQYF
>NA|TRBJ2-7|TRBV6-5|NA
TGTGCCACCGGTTTACAGGGTCGGAACGAGCAGTACTTC
CATGLQGRNEQYF
>many|TRBJ1-1|TRBV5-1|NA
TGCGCCAGCAGCTTGGCAAACACTGAAGCTTTCTTT
CASSLANTEAFF
>NA|TRBJ1-3|TRBV4-1|TRBD1
TGCGCCAGCAGCCTCAAACCATACGGGACAGGGGAGGTTAGCTCTGGAAACACCATATATTTT
CASSLKPYGTGEVSSGNTIYF
>NA|TRBJ2-1|TRBV6-2/TRBV6-3|NA
TGTGCCAGCAGTTACGACGCGGAAACCTACAATGAGCAGTTCTTC
CASSYDAETYNEQFF
>few|TRBJ2-5|TRBV25-1|NA
TGTGCCAGCAGTGAATTTGGCCAAGAGACCCAGTACTTC
CASSEFGQETQYF
>few|TRBJ2-5|TRBV2|NA
TGTGCCAGCAGTGAAGGTCAGGAATTCCCAGAGACCCAGTACTTC
CASSEGQEFPETQYF
>few|TRBJ2-5|TRBV29-1|TRBD1
TGCAGCGTTTCGGGGACAGAAGAGACCCAGTACTTC
CSVSGTEETQYF
>few|TRBJ2-2|TRBV14|NA
TGTGCCAGCAGCCAAGATTGGAGCGGACAGTACACCGGGGAGCTGTTTTTT
CASSQDWSGQYTGELFF
>many|TRBJ2-1|TRBV24-1|NA
TGTGCCACCAGTGAAGTTGGCAATGAGCAGTTCTTC
CATSEVGNEQFF
>many|TRBJ1-1|TRBV4-1|NA
TGCGCCAGCAGTCCCAATGGACGGGTAAACTTCGACACTGAAGCTTTCTTT
CASSPNGRVNFDTEAFF
>many|TRBJ1-4|TRBV4-3|NA
TGCGCCAGCAGCCAACGGGGGGAACTGTTTTTT
CASSQRGELFF
>NA|TRBJ1-6|TRBV3-1|TRBD1
TGTGCCAGCAGCCCCGGACAGGCGGCCCCTAATTCACCCCTCCACTTT
CASSPGQAAPNSPLHF
>few|TRBJ2-7|TRBV11-2|TRBD1
TGTGCCAGCAGCTTAGGAGGGGACAGTTTCTACGAGCAGTACTTC
CASSLGGDSFYEQYF
>NA|TRBJ1-4|TRBV6-1|TRBD1
TGTGCCAGCGACGCGACAGGGATGGATGAAAAACTGTTTTTT
CASDATGMDEKLFF
>few|TRBJ2-5|TRBV7-8|TRBD2
TGTGCCAGCAGCTTAGACCCTAGCGGGGATCAAGAGACCCAGTACTTC
CASSLDPSGDQETQYF
>NA|TRBJ2-7|TRBV6-5|NA
TGTGCCAGCAGTTACGACGGCGAGCAGTACTTC
CASSYDGEQYF
>few|TRBJ2-5|TRBV7-9|NA
TGTGCCAGCAGCTTCTCCGGGGCCGCGGAGACCCAGTACTTC
CASSFSGAAETQYF
>NA|TRBJ2-3|TRBV7-2|NA
TGTGCCAGCAGCTCCACCCCCCTTATGGCGCAGTATTTT
CASSSTPLMAQYF
>NA|TRBJ2-7|TRBV7-9|TRBD2
TGTGCCAGCAGCGCGGGGGACGGCTTTTACGAGCAGTACTTC
CASSAGDGFYEQYF
>few|TRBJ1-2|TRBV4-1|NA
TGCGCCAGCAGCCAGTTGTTAACGGTAGCTAACTATGGCTACACCTTC
CASSQLLTVANYGYTF
>many|TRBJ2-1|TRBV7-9|TRBD2
TGTGCCAGCAGCGCCACTAGCGGGGGGCCCAATGAGCAGTTCTTC
CASSATSGGPNEQFF
>NA|TRBJ2-3|TRBV9|NA
TGTGCCAGCAGTTTTGGGGGCTTACCGACAGATACGCAGTATTTT
CASSFGGLPTDTQYF
>few|TRBJ2-1|TRBV20-1|TRBD2
TGCAGTGCTAGTTCAAGGACTAGCCCCTACAATGAGCAGTTCTTC
CSASSRTSPYNEQFF
>NA|TRBJ1-4|TRBV6-5|NA
TGTGCCAGCAGTTACCGGGGCTCCGGAAAACTGTTTTTT
CASSYRGSGKLFF
>few|TRBJ2-4|TRBV6-2/TRBV6-3|NA
TGTGCCAGCAGTTACTCGACCGGAGCCGGAGACAAAAACATTCAGTACTTC
CASSYSTGAGDKNIQYF
>NA|TRBJ2-1|TRBV7-7|NA
TGTGCCAGCAGCTTAGGACCCCTGGGGGATGAGCAGTTCTTC
CASSLGPLGDEQFF